The entry that follows covers one T cell receptor beta chain sequence. Germline trimming cut 3 bases from V and 14 bases from J; bases unmatched to any gene: 20. This CDR3 is built from 18 residues. Germline V CDR1 and CDR2: SNHLY, FYNNEI. Each individual donor underwent a draw of ten milliliters of peripheral blood. Isolation yielded PBMCs, at least 6 million per sample, in every case. The source of the sample is a study of blood T cells in healthy people across ages. PCR was performed a second time for about 7 to 11 cycles using a sample-barcoded 5' primer and a J-beta primer mix. CDR3-containing paired-end reads numbered at least 3 million in each sample. TCRdb analysed the 5' RACE reads with MiXCR anew, one entry per CDR3 protein. Of about 1 million distinct CDR3 sequences listed, 45% are singletons.

The sequencing input was blood. The chain is built from TRBV2 and TRBJ1-6; 9 bases are a match to TRBD1. The clonotype originates from a woman aged 55-69 years in good health. CDR3 DNA: TGTGCCAGCAGTGATTTCGGGACAGGGTTAATGGGTAATTCGGCCCTCCACTTT. Amino acids: CASSDFGTGLMGNSALHF.